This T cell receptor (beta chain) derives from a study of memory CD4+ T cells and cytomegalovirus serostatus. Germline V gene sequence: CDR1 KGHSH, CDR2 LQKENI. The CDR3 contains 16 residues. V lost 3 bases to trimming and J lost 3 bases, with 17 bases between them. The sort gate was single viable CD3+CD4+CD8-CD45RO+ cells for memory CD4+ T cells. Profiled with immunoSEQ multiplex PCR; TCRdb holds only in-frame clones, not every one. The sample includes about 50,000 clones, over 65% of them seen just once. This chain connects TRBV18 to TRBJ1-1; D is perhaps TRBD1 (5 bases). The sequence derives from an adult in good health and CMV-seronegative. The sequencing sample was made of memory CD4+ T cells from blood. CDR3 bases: TGTGCCAGCTCACCGTGGAAGGGGTCCTTTGACACTGAAGCTTTCTTT. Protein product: CASSPWKGSFDTEAFF.